Here is one T cell receptor (beta chain) with its context. There is no known antigen for this receptor. Qualities for individual bases were not recorded, and no much larger clone is one base off. Its CDR3 holds 15 amino acids, cysteine through phenylalanine. This entry keeps only the CDR3 DNA: 45 bases, framed from base 1. From V the trimming removes 6 bases and from J it removes 12 bases, while the gene matches leave 16 bases of the junction unaccounted for. The meaning of the sample's treatment or condition label: live attenuated yellow fever vaccine strain. Two biological replicates of bulk PBMCs were collected at each blood-draw timepoint. A standard Ficoll-Paque protocol was used to isolate PBMCs from peripheral blood. TriZol was used to extract RNA from bulk PBMCs, CD4 and CD8 fractions, and dextramer-positive and dextramer-negative fractions. For sequencing, an Illumina NovaSeq 6000 was employed. TCR cDNA was synthesized by 5'RACE template switching, which introduced a universal primer site and unique molecular identifiers. Priming of cDNA synthesis was performed from both the TCR alpha and TCR beta constant segments. Libraries were amplified in two PCR steps, with sample barcodes and sequencing adapters added in the second step. Sequencing of libraries was performed on Illumina HiSeq 2500 (2x100 bp) or NovaSeq (2x150 bp). On the study's bioinformatics: MIGEC was used to demultiplex reads and collapse the reads into UMI consensus sequences, and MiXCR was used for V(D)J alignment. Vaccine-responding clonotypes were identified with edgeR using replicate PBMC samples, with FDR below 0.01 and a log2 fold change above 5 up to day 15 being required. Each bulk clonotype was labeled CD4 or CD8 based on which sequenced repertoire, CD4 or CD8, contained the clonotype at higher abundance. Clones were called with MiXCR by TCRdb after fastp trimmed the public reads at Q25, and only in-frame beta chains were retained. Each entry merges the rows of one CDR3 protein and shows their most common DNA and genes. These V and J calls derive from TCRdb rather than the authors' analysis. The sample has hundreds of thousands of distinct CDR3 sequences on record, around 20% of them singletons. 15% to 20% of the sample lies in the top ten.

This sample is part of a study of T cells after yellow fever vaccination (dated by TCRdb to the late 2010s). Concerning the study at large: The SMART-Seq v4 Ultra Low Input RNA kit was used to prepare libraries from fractions with low cell numbers. To follow T-cell clones before and after both primary and booster YFV17D yellow fever vaccination, bulk TCR alpha and beta repertoires underwent longitudinal sequencing. Two healthy male donors, one aged 18 to 30 and one aged 30 to 40 years, were included in the cohort. Blood was collected at multiple timepoints before and after primary and secondary immunization, and bulk PBMC replicates and cell subsets were isolated. General study outcomes and caveats: The secondary T-cell response was weaker than the primary response but faster, peaking on day 5 instead of day 15. A small share of clonotypes occurred in both CD4 and CD8 compartments, likely arising from convergent recombination. FACS-sorted repertoires could contain abundant contaminating clonotypes from the bulk population, so computational filtering was required. The study included only a couple of donors, which limits how far the findings can be generalized. Most clones expanded after primary vaccination (almost 97% of CD4 and approximately 86% of CD8) were re-detected after the booster, suggesting that broad memory maintenance occurred.

The V and J genes are TRBV12-3 or TRBV12-4 and TRBJ2-5; 10 nucleotides in the junction match TRBD1. The clonotype originates from a man aged 18 to 30 who received the YFV17D yellow fever vaccine. Sample: PBMCs, taken before the yellow fever booster vaccination. CDR3 reads: CASRPGTGVQVWEYF. The sequenced DNA: TGTGCCAGCAGACCTGGGACAGGGGTCCAGGTGTGGGAGTACTTC.